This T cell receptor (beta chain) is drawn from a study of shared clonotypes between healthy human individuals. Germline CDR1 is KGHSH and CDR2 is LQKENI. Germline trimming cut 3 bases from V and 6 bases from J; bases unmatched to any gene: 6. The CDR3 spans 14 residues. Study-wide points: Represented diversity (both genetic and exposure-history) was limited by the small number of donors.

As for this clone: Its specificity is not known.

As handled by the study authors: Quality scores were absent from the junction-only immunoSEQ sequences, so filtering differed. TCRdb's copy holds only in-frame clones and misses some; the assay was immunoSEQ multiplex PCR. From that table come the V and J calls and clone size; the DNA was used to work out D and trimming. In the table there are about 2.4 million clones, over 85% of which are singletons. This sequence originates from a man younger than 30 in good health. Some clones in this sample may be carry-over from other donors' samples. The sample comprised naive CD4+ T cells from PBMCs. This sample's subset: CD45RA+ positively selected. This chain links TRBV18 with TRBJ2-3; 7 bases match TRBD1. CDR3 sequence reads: CASSPNRDSDTQYF. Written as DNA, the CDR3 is TGTGCCAGCTCACCGAACAGGGACAGTGATACGCAGTATTTT.